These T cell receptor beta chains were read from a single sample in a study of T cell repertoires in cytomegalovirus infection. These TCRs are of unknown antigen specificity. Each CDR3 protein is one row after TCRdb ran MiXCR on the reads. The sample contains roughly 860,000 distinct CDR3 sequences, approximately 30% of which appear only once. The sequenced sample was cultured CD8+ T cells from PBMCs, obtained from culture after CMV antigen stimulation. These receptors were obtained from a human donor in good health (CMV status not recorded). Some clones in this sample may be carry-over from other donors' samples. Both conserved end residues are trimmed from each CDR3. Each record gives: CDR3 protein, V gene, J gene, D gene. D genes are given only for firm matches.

CDR3aa: ASSHPWSGETGELF
v_gene: TRBV11-2
j_gene: TRBJ2-2
d_gene: -

CDR3aa: ASSSPRTGNTIY
v_gene: TRBV12-3/TRBV12-4
j_gene: TRBJ1-3
d_gene: -

CDR3aa: AISDGAGWYNEQF
v_gene: TRBV10-3
j_gene: TRBJ2-1
d_gene: -

CDR3aa: ASSLNGGGPHGYT
v_gene: TRBV5-1
j_gene: TRBJ1-2
d_gene: -

CDR3aa: AISESEVYNQPQH
v_gene: TRBV10-3
j_gene: TRBJ1-5
d_gene: -

CDR3aa: ANSLVADALF
v_gene: TRBV5-4
j_gene: TRBJ2-2
d_gene: -

CDR3aa: ASSSQGATEAF
v_gene: TRBV19
j_gene: TRBJ1-1
d_gene: TRBD1

CDR3aa: ASSHLPGQGLFSGANVLT
v_gene: TRBV4-2
j_gene: TRBJ2-6
d_gene: TRBD1

CDR3aa: AISKTEPNTGELF
v_gene: TRBV10-3
j_gene: TRBJ2-2
d_gene: -

CDR3aa: ATSGTEGSDTGELF
v_gene: TRBV24-1
j_gene: TRBJ2-2
d_gene: -

CDR3aa: ASSPRTGVDTQY
v_gene: TRBV6-2/TRBV6-3
j_gene: TRBJ2-3
d_gene: TRBD1

CDR3aa: ASSPVLGHEQF
v_gene: TRBV12-3/TRBV12-4
j_gene: TRBJ2-1
d_gene: -

CDR3aa: ASSYSSQGELF
v_gene: TRBV6-6
j_gene: TRBJ2-2
d_gene: -

CDR3aa: ASSEYFGTNFYNEQF
v_gene: TRBV25-1
j_gene: TRBJ2-1
d_gene: -

CDR3aa: ATVSFISYNEQF
v_gene: TRBV15
j_gene: TRBJ2-1
d_gene: -

CDR3aa: ASSQDNEISYNEQF
v_gene: TRBV14
j_gene: TRBJ2-1
d_gene: -

CDR3aa: AISGLSNQPQH
v_gene: TRBV10-3
j_gene: TRBJ1-5
d_gene: -

CDR3aa: ASRGWTGEKLF
v_gene: TRBV6-1
j_gene: TRBJ1-4
d_gene: TRBD1

CDR3aa: ASSLGRAYNEQF
v_gene: TRBV5-6
j_gene: TRBJ2-1
d_gene: -

CDR3aa: ASSLAPDRANYGYT
v_gene: TRBV7-2
j_gene: TRBJ1-2
d_gene: TRBD1

CDR3aa: ASSFEEREGYT
v_gene: TRBV12-3/TRBV12-4
j_gene: TRBJ1-2
d_gene: -

CDR3aa: ASSYSNGVYNEQF
v_gene: TRBV6-2/TRBV6-3
j_gene: TRBJ2-1
d_gene: -

CDR3aa: ASSLDRSSNQPQH
v_gene: TRBV27
j_gene: TRBJ1-5
d_gene: -

CDR3aa: SARDWEGPGGYEQY
v_gene: TRBV20-1
j_gene: TRBJ2-7
d_gene: TRBD2

CDR3aa: ASRTDRGGNTIY
v_gene: TRBV6-5
j_gene: TRBJ1-3
d_gene: TRBD1

CDR3aa: ASSYFKRGQSYLPYGYT
v_gene: TRBV6-5
j_gene: TRBJ1-2
d_gene: TRBD1

CDR3aa: ASSRSETVNSGANVLT
v_gene: TRBV4-2
j_gene: TRBJ2-6
d_gene: -

CDR3aa: ASSFSGENTGELF
v_gene: TRBV7-8
j_gene: TRBJ2-2
d_gene: TRBD2

CDR3aa: ASSFHIQGRNTEAF
v_gene: TRBV12-3/TRBV12-4
j_gene: TRBJ1-1
d_gene: -

CDR3aa: ASSPGGLIPSTDTQY
v_gene: TRBV5-4
j_gene: TRBJ2-3
d_gene: TRBD1

CDR3aa: ASRQGEKADTEAF
v_gene: TRBV6-2/TRBV6-3
j_gene: TRBJ1-1
d_gene: -

CDR3aa: ASRDVHQPQH
v_gene: TRBV19
j_gene: TRBJ1-5
d_gene: -

CDR3aa: SASGTGQDEHYGYT
v_gene: TRBV20-1
j_gene: TRBJ1-2
d_gene: -

CDR3aa: ASSLARELGGYT
v_gene: TRBV7-9
j_gene: TRBJ1-2
d_gene: -

CDR3aa: ASSLDRHMNTEAF
v_gene: TRBV13
j_gene: TRBJ1-1
d_gene: -

CDR3aa: ASSHEVGERETQY
v_gene: TRBV3-1
j_gene: TRBJ2-5
d_gene: -

CDR3aa: ASSSSTGGYTEAF
v_gene: TRBV9
j_gene: TRBJ1-1
d_gene: TRBD1

CDR3aa: ASSLSEVGRSPGANVLT
v_gene: TRBV7-8
j_gene: TRBJ2-6
d_gene: -

CDR3aa: SVEEMEQGVYEQY
v_gene: TRBV29-1
j_gene: TRBJ2-7
d_gene: TRBD1

CDR3aa: ASTVSWDRGDYGYT
v_gene: TRBV7-3
j_gene: TRBJ1-2
d_gene: TRBD1

CDR3aa: ATQQGAGETQY
v_gene: TRBV6-2/TRBV6-3
j_gene: TRBJ2-5
d_gene: TRBD1